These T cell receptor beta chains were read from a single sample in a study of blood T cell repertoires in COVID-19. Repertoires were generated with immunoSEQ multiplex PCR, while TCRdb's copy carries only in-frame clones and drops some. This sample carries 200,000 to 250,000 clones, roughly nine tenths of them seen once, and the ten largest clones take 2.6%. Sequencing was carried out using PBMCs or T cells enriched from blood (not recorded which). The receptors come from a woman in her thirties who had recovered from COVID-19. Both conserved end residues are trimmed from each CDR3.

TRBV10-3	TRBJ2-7	AIKPTGDLSYEQY
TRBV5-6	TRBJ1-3	ASSPGTAYSGNTIY
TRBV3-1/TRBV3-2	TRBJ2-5	ASSQPTSGWETQY
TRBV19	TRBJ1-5	ASSFQVGNSNQPQH
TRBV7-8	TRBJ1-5	ASSNYGNQPQH
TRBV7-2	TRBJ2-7	ASSLLLGLAGGLPYEQY
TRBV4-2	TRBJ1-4	ASSPTGTGLEKLF
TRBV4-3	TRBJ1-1	ASSQGTGTGPLDTEAF
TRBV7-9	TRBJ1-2	ASSLGEGHYGYT
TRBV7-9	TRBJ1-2	ASSPHNEAGGYT
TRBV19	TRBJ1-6	ASSIGTKRGNSPLH
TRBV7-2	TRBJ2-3	ASSLAAGATDTQY
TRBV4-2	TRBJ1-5	ASSQDLQGVGNQPQH
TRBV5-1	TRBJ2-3	ASSLELTSGDKQY
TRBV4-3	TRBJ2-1	ASSHRQGEGHEQF
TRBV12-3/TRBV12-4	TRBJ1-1	ASNEGAHTEAF
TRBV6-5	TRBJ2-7	ATSRQTGYEQY
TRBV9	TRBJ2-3	ASSVGDYGTDTQY
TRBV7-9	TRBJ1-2	ASSLGEGQNGYT
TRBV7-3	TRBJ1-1	ASSEQGQEAF
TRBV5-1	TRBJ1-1	ASSLVGGRSDTEAF
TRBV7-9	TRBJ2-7	ASSLSAQLTYEQY
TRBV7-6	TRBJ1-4	ASSPGQGDRLF
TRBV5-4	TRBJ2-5	ASSIPTGQETQY
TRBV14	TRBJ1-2	ASSHYRGGGYT
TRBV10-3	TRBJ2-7	AISEGVPAGFEQY
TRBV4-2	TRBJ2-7	ASSQDVDYSYEQY
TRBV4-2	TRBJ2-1	ASSQDGTRGFTEQF
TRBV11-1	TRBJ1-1	ASSPRDRRPNTEAF
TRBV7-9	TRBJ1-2	ASSLSGLGGSSYT
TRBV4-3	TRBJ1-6	ASSTNRDRLSPLH
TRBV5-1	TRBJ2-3	ASSQLRQGLDTQY
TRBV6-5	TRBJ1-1	ASSYFRRATEAF
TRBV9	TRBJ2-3	ASSVGDRELDTQY
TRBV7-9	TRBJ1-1	ASSDRQGGAF
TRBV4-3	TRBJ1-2	ASSQRQGANYGYT
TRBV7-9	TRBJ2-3	ASSPRRAGGTDTQY
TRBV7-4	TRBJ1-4	ANRLTRQGFEKLF
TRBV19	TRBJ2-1	ASTLGGYNEQF
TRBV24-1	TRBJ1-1	ATSGFRGHLNTEAF
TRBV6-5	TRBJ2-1	ASGVQRGGYEQF
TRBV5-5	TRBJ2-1	ASSGGLAGDEQF
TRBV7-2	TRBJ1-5	ASSLVTGGSQPQH
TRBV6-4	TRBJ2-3	ASSRRGEGADTQY
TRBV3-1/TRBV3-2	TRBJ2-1	ASSPPGGNNEQF
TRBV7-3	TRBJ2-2	ASRLTGTGFSTGELF
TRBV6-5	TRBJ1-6	ASSYGPGGTPSPLH
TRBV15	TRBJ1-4	ATSTYRGQDEKLF